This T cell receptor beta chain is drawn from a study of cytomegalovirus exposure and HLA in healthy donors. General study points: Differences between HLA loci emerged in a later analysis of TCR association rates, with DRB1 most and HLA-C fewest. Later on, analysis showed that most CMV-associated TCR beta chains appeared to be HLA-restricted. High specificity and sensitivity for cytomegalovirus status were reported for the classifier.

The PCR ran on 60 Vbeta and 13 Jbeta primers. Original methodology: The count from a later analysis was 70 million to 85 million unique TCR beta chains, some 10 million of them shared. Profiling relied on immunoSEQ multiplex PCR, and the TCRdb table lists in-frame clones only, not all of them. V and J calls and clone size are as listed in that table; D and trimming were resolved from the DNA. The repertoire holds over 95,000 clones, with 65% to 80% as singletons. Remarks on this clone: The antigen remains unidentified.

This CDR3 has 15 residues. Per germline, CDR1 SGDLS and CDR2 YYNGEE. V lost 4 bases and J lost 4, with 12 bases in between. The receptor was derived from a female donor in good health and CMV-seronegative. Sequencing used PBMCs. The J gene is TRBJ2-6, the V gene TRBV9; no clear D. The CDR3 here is CASSFGKLGANVLTF. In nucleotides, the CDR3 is TGTGCCAGCAGCTTCGGCAAACTAGGGGCCAACGTCCTGACTTTC.